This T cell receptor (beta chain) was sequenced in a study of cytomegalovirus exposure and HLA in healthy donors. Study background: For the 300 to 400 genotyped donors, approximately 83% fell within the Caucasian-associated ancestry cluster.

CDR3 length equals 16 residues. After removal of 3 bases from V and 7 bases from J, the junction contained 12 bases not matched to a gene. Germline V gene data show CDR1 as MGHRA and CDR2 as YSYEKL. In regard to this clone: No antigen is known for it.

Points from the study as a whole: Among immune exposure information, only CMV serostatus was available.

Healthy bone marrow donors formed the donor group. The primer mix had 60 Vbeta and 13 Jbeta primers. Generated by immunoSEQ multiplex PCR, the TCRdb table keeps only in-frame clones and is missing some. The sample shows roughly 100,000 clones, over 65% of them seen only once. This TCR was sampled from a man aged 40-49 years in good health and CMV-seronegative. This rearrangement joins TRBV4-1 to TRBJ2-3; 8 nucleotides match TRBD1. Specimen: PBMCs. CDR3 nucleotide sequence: TGCGCCAGCAGCCAGCGCAGGGGACAGGCGCGAAATACGCAGTATTTT. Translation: CASSQRRGQARNTQYF.